This paragraph covers one T cell receptor beta chain sequence. The antigen remains unidentified. The data are from a study of shared clonotypes between healthy human individuals. Whole-study results and caveats: The researchers took only blood, and tissue repertoires probably look different. Since donors were few, the genetic and exposure-history diversity represented was limited.

Donation came from healthy HIV-negative adults that had no recent acute infections or vaccinations. V shed 8 bases and J shed 3 bases, with 23 bases lying between them. The CDR3 has 16 amino acids. Germline-derived CDR1 and CDR2 are ENHRY and SYGVKD. The genomic DNA of each subset was split evenly across several immunoSEQ plates. Only in-frame clones appear in the TCRdb table, and some are missing; sequencing was by immunoSEQ multiplex PCR. Among about 460,000 clones listed, 70% to 80% were seen once. The genes are TRBV10-3 and TRBJ2-7; no clear D gene. The TCR originated in a middle-aged woman in good health. Some clones in this sample may be carry-over from other donors' samples. Input material: PBMCs. The CDR3 region has the DNA TGTGCCATCGGTCGTATCCAGGAAGACTTTAGCTACGAGCAGTACTTC. Translated, it gives CAIGRIQEDFSYEQYF.